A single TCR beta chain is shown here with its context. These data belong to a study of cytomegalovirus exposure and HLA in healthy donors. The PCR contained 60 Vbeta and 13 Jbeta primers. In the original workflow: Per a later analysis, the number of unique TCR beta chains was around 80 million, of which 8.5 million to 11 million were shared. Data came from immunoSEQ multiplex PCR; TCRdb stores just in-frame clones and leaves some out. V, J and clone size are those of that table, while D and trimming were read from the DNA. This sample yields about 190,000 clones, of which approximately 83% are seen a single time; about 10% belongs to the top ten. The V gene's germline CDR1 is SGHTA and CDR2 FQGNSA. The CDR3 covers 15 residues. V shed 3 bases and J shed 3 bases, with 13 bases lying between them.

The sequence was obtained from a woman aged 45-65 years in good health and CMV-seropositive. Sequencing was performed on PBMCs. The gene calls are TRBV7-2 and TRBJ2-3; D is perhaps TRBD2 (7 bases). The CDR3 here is CASSLRGQVTDTQYF. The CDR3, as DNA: TGTGCCAGCAGCTTGCGGGGGCAGGTAACAGATACGCAGTATTTT. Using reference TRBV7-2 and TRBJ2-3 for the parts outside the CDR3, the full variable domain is GAGVSQSPSNKVTEKGKDVELRCDPISGHTALYWYRQSLGQGLEFLIYFQGNSAPDKSGLPSDRFSAERTGGSVSTLTIQRTQQEDSAVYLCASSLRGQVTDTQYFGPGTRLTVL.